This T cell receptor (beta chain) is drawn from a study of neurological immune-mediated disorders (dated by TCRdb to the late 2010s). With respect to the entire study: Among the roughly 35 multiple sclerosis patients, approximately 31 had relapsing-remitting MS and 3 had secondary progressive MS. The study compared peripheral blood TCR-beta repertoires of HTLV-I-associated myelopathy (HAM/TSP) patients, multiple sclerosis patients and healthy controls using UMI-based sequencing. The approximately 100 TCR-beta libraries included longitudinal samples, technical triplicates and paired sorted CD4+ and CD8+ T-cell subsets alongside PBMC samples. The cohort was made up of approximately 69 subjects, consisting of roughly 15 HAM/TSP patients, about 35 multiple sclerosis patients and about 20 healthy controls. The paper as a whole reports these results and caveats: The highest TCR clonal expansion was observed in HAM/TSP patients, whereas the lowest was observed in MS patients, even when compared with healthy controls. In a phylogenetic analysis, the repertoires of 18 out of 34 MS patients fell into a single cluster of related CDR3 sequences, pointing to a possible signature at the repertoire level. Across subjects, expanded clones never shared an identical CDR3 amino acid sequence, which suggests that the TCR-beta repertoires in every group were private. The MS cluster showed no association with clinical or MRI features, and the authors stated that larger cohorts are needed.

This clonotype was observed at least ten times. Its antigen target is currently unknown. Nothing much larger sits one base from this clone, and base qualities are not available. cDNA synthesis used template-switch 5'RACE with a primer carrying a 10-nucleotide random unique molecular identifier tagging each TCR transcript. Every sequencing run yielded over 200 million TCR-beta sequences covering 15-18 subjects. Total RNA was extracted with the RNeasy kit. The KAPA Real-time Library Amplification kit was used to amplify TCR-beta VDJ regions with primers for the TCR constant region and the 5'RACE anchor. Sample indexes and Illumina adaptors were added in a first PCR, after which library yield was increased in a second PCR. After Ampure bead purification, the roughly 650 bp TCR product was size-selected on a 2% E-gel SizeSelection system. Before pooling, library quality was checked on a Bioanalyzer, concentration was measured with Qubit, and libraries were quantified with the Kapa Library Quantification kit. An Illumina HiSeq 2500 was used to sequence the libraries paired-end at 2 x 150 bp. To increase sequence diversity, about 23-30% phiX was spiked into each library pool. The paper's processing steps were these. Quality-filtered reads were processed with the UMI-based MiGEC pipeline, which removed over 75% of raw TCR sequences during error correction. VDJ genes were aligned to IMGT germline references, and each clonotype was defined by a unique CDR3 amino acid sequence together with V-J genes. Clonal expansion, Shannon diversity and CDR3 relatedness were evaluated with VDJtools (CalcPairwiseDistances, ClusterSamples), while phylogenetic trees were built in CLCbio workbench. Expanded clones were defined as having at least 8 unique UMIs, based on coefficient-of-variation modelling across technical triplicates. The public reads were reprocessed in TCRdb via fastp at Q25 and MiXCR, keeping in-frame beta chains. Merged by CDR3 protein, the rows form single entries marked with the most common genes and DNA. These V and J calls originate from TCRdb's pipeline instead of the authors' own analysis. Here the sample has tens of thousands of distinct CDR3 sequences; 2.5% to 4% occur a single time. The top ten hold 7% of the sample.

For the unsorted PBMC libraries, 2 million PBMCs were stored in RNAlater at -80 degrees C until RNA extraction and were used to generate the libraries. The multiple sclerosis patients were enrolled in a US clinical protocol that used magnetic resonance imaging to evaluate disease progression. Peripheral blood was subjected to Ficoll-Hypaque density gradient centrifugation to isolate PBMCs, which were then cryopreserved in liquid nitrogen. For this chain, trimming is 6 bases at the V end and 6 bases at the J end, and the number of junction bases without a gene match is 9. Sequences SGHVS (CDR1) and FQNEAQ (CDR2) are obtained from the germline V gene. The CDR3 goes from the cysteine to the phenylalanine over 15 residues. The kept DNA is CDR3 alone, 45 bases in frame from the first base.

The rearrangement joined TRBV7-8 to TRBJ2-3; 10 junctional bases match TRBD2. The clonotype was recovered from a woman in her thirties with multiple sclerosis. The material sequenced was PBMCs. CDR3 protein: CASRLLAGVMDTQYF. The DNA is as follows: TGTGCCAGCAGGCTTCTAGCGGGAGTTATGGATACGCAGTATTTT. The reference TRBV7-8 and TRBJ2-3 proteins fill in what lies around the CDR3, so the full variable domain reads GAGVSQSPRYKVAKRGQDVALRCDPISGHVSLFWYQQALGQGPEFLTYFQNEAQLDKSGLPSDRFFAERPEGSVSTLKIQRTQQEDSAVYLCASRLLAGVMDTQYFGPGTRLTVL.